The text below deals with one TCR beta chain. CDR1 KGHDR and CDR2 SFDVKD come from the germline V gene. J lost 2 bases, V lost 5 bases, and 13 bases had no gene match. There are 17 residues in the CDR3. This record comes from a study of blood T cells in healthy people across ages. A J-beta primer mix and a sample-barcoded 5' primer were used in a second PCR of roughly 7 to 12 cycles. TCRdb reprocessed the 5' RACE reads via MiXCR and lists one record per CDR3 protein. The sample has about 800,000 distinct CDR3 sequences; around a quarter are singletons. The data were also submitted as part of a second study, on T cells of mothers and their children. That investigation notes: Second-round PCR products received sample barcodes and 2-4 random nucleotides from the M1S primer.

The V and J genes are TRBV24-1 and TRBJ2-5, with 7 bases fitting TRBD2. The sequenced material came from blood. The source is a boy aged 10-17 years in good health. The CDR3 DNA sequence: TGTGCCACCAGTGGCCCATTCGCGGGGGTCTTACAAGAGACCCAGTACTTC. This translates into CATSGPFAGVLQETQYF.